Below, 27 T cell receptor beta chains from the same sample are listed, as sequenced in a study of shared clonotypes between healthy human individuals. TCRdb keeps only in-frame clones here, not all; method: immunoSEQ multiplex PCR. The table includes under 2.5 million clones, around 90% detected once. Sequencing was performed on naive CD4+ T cells from PBMCs. The subset is: CD45RA+ positively selected. Receptors originate from a man between 18 and 29 years old in good health. Some clones in this sample may be carry-over from other donors' samples.

A remark on this clone: Sequence at one end of the junction differs from germline and may be a read error. This rearrangement joins TRBV6-1 to TRBJ1-1; D is unresolved. Germline lookup yields CDR1 MNHNS and CDR2 SASEGT. The CDR3 has 13 residues. The CDR3 coding sequence is TGTGCCATCAGTGAGAGCCCTCCCACTGAAGCTTTCTTT. This gives the protein CAISESPPTEAFF.

This clone is a singleton in its sample. This sequence joins TRBV5-6 and TRBJ1-1; the match to TRBD1 covers 8 bases. The ends lost 0 bases at V and 10 bases at J; junction bases unmatched: 11. The CDR3 has 15 residues. From germline, CDR1 is SGHDT and CDR2 YYEEEE. CDR3 in amino acids: CASSLVGQGPKGAFF. CDR3 DNA sequence: TGTGCCAGCAGCTTGGTAGGACAGGGTCCAAAGGGAGCTTTCTTT.

The chain combines TRBV7-8 with TRBJ2-3, with 7 bases matching TRBD2. The trim removed 1 base at V and 2 bases at J, leaving 12 bases unmatched. The CDR3 is 18 residues long. Per the germline V gene, CDR1 is SGHVS and CDR2 is FQNEAQ. CDR3 protein: CASSLVGRRVGTTDTQYF. The CDR3 DNA sequence: TGTGCCAGCAGCTTAGTCGGGAGGCGGGTAGGCACCACAGATACGCAGTATTTT.

The J gene is TRBJ1-3, the V gene TRBV6-5; 9 bases line up with TRBD1. After removal of 6 bases from V and 1 base from J, the junction contained 4 bases not matched to a gene. This CDR3 is 15 amino acids long. CDR1 is MNHEY and CDR2 is SVGAGI in the germline V gene. CDR3 sequence reads: CASRTTGGSGNTIYF. CDR3 bases: TGTGCCAGCAGGACGACAGGGGGATCTGGAAACACCATATATTTT.

J is TRBJ1-1 and V is TRBV14; D is ambiguous. Per the germline V gene, CDR1 is SGHDN and CDR2 is FVKESK. Trimming pared 0 bases from V and 7 bases from J, leaving 6 bases between. The CDR3 extends over 12 amino acids. CDR3 bases: TGTGCCAGCAGCCAAGAGGCCAATGAAGCTTTCTTT. It is translated as CASSQEANEAFF.

The rearrangement uses TRBV28 and TRBJ2-1; D call uncertain. V was pared by 6 bases and J by 10 bases, with 13 bases between. Germline V gene data show CDR1 as MDHEN and CDR2 as SYDVKM. The CDR3 is made up of 12 amino acids. Here the CDR3 reads CASSPGSREQFF. The CDR3 DNA reads as TGTGCCAGCAGCCCCGGGTCTCGGGAGCAGTTCTTC.

This chain joins TRBV29-1 and TRBJ1-2, with 7 nucleotides matching TRBD1. The CDR3 runs 14 residues. V shed 6 bases and J 4 bases; nucleotides not matched to a gene: 11. Germline loops: CDR1 SQVTM, CDR2 ANQGSEA. The CDR3 reads CSVLGGGASYGYTF. CDR3 nucleotides: TGCAGCGTACTGGGAGGGGGCGCGAGCTATGGCTACACCTTC.

The chain combines TRBV7-2 with TRBJ1-4; no definite D call. V lost 2 bases and J 8 bases, leaving 12 bases between the germline ends. The CDR3 is made up of 14 amino acids. The germline V gene encodes CDR1 SGHTA and CDR2 FQGNSA. The CDR3 coding sequence is TGTGCCAGCAGCTTAAGCAGGAGTGAAGAAAAACTGTTTTTT. It codes for CASSLSRSEEKLFF.

The chain combines TRBV5-1 with TRBJ2-5; D is perhaps TRBD1 or TRBD2 (5 bases each). The V gene's germline CDR1 is SGHRS and CDR2 YFSETQ. This CDR3 comprises 15 residues. V was clipped by 4 bases and J by 5 bases, with 18 bases between them. CDR3 nucleotide sequence: TGCGCCAGCAGCCCACTCACAGGAGGTGGGGAGACCCAGTACTTC. Translation gives CASSPLTGGGETQYF.

This chain joins TRBV20-1 and TRBJ1-1; D call uncertain. Germline V gives CDR1 DFQATT, CDR2 SNEGSKA (reference sequence). V was pared by 8 bases and J by 1 base, with 8 bases between. The CDR3 is 11 residues long. CDR3 nucleotides: TGCAGTTCGCGGGGGAACACTGAAGCTTTCTTT. Its protein is CSSRGNTEAFF.

The chain has TRBV19 and TRBJ1-5, with D unclear. From germline, CDR1 is LNHDA and CDR2 SQIVND (reference sequence). The CDR3 is made up of 14 amino acids. Trimming cost V 1 base and J 11 bases, with 15 bases left between them. In DNA form, the CDR3 reads TGTGCCAGTAGTATAGGTGGGAGGGTAATGGCCCAGCATTTT. Residues: CASSIGGRVMAQHF.

The chain uses TRBV7-9 and TRBJ2-3; no clear D gene. Trimming cost V 3 bases and J 4 bases, with 11 bases left between them. The V gene's germline CDR1 is SEHNR and CDR2 FQNEAQ (reference sequence). The CDR3 sequence is 14 residues long. CDR3 bases: TGTGCCAGCAGCTTTGAAGGCGGCGCAGATACGCAGTATTTT. It yields the protein CASSFEGGADTQYF.

This rearrangement joins TRBV18 to TRBJ1-1; 7 bases match TRBD1. The CDR3 covers 13 residues. Losses at the gene ends were 5 bases for V and 4 bases for J; bases not matched to a gene: 4. Germline V gene data show CDR1 as KGHSH and CDR2 as LQKENI. CDR3 DNA sequence: TGTGCCAGCTCATCAGGGGGAGTCACTGAAGCTTTCTTT. Protein sequence: CASSSGGVTEAFF.

Comment on this clone: Other nucleotide sequences from this sample produce the same CDR3. The gene calls are TRBV5-1 and TRBJ2-7, with 11 bases that match TRBD2. Germline V CDR1 and CDR2: SGHRS, YFSETQ. The CDR3 runs to 16 residues. J lost 4 bases, V lost 4 bases, and 10 bases had no gene match. The CDR3: CASSPGLAGGGYEQYF. CDR3 in DNA: TGCGCCAGCAGCCCTGGGCTAGCGGGAGGTGGATACGAGCAGTACTTC.

The chain has TRBV2 and TRBJ1-5, with 8 bases matching TRBD1. J was trimmed by 5 bases and V by 6 bases; bases with no gene match: 3. The CDR3 is made up of 13 amino acids. Germline V gene lookup returns CDR1 SNHLY and CDR2 FYNNEI. The CDR3 loop reads CASSSDRDQPQHF. CDR3 coding DNA: TGTGCCAGCAGCTCGGACAGGGATCAGCCCCAGCATTTT.

The V and J genes are TRBV6-1 and TRBJ1-1; D not certain. The CDR3 spans 13 residues. Trimming took off 5 bases at V and 3 bases at J, with 10 bases between the two ends. CDR1 MNHNS and CDR2 SASEGT come from the germline V gene. The CDR3 is CASSRTRDTEAFF. The CDR3 DNA is TGTGCCAGCAGTAGAACACGGGACACTGAAGCTTTCTTT.

The V gene is TRBV2, the J gene TRBJ1-1; tentative D call: TRBD1 (6 bases). V gave up 6 bases and J gave up 4 bases, with 12 bases separating them. Germline V gives CDR1 SNHLY, CDR2 FYNNEI. The CDR3 has 13 residues. The CDR3 here is CASRVGGPTEAFF. DNA for the CDR3: TGTGCCAGCAGGGTCGGGGGGCCCACTGAAGCTTTCTTT.

In regard to this clone: At the DNA level, this CDR3 is encoded by other sequences in the same sample as well. The chain carries TRBV2 and TRBJ1-3; no clear D gene. CDR3 size: 14 residues. Germline CDR1 reads SNHLY; CDR2 reads FYNNEI. The germline V and J ends were trimmed by 3 bases and 0 bases, with 6 bases remaining between them. CDR3 in amino acids: CASSEGFSGNTIYF. CDR3 DNA sequence: TGTGCCAGCAGTGAGGGCTTCTCTGGAAACACCATATATTTT.

The chain combines TRBV7-2 with TRBJ2-7; 8 nucleotides match TRBD1. The V gene end was trimmed by 5 bases and the J gene end by 6 bases; junction bases not matched to a gene: 9. The CDR3 runs to 14 residues. CDR1 SGHTA and CDR2 FQGNSA come from the germline V gene. The CDR3 reads CASSPRTGQFEQYF. Written as DNA, the CDR3 is TGTGCCAGCAGCCCGCGGACAGGGCAATTCGAGCAGTACTTC.

This chain connects TRBV5-5 to TRBJ2-7; D assignment may be TRBD1 or TRBD2 (6 bases each). The germline CDR1 and CDR2 sequences are SGHKS and YYEKEE (reference sequence). V gave up 5 bases and J gave up 3 bases, with 12 bases separating them. CDR3 length equals 13 residues. The CDR3: CASSEGGFYEQYF. Written as DNA, the CDR3 is TGTGCCAGCAGTGAGGGGGGATTCTACGAGCAGTACTTC.

V usage is TRBV12-2 and J usage is TRBJ2-7; the tabulated D call, TRBD1, remains unverified against the DNA. TRBV12-2 is classified as a pseudogene. The CDR3 length is 15 residues. The CDR3 here is CASRVTGGRSYEQYF. The CDR3 DNA reads TGTGCAAGTCGGGTAACAGGGGGCCGGTCCTACGAGCAGTACTTC.

This clone was detected only a few times. The chain joins TRBV11-2 to TRBJ1-1; D not resolved. Trimming took 7 bases from V and 4 from J, leaving 16 bases between them. The V gene's germline CDR1 is SGHAT and CDR2 FQNNGV. The length of the CDR3 is 14 residues. The DNA for the CDR3 is TGTGCCAGCATCCAAACGAACCCCGGCACTGAAGCTTTCTTT. Protein product: CASIQTNPGTEAFF.

The CDR3 loop is CASGLVPGQGQSYGYTF. The CDR3 DNA follows: TGTGCTAGTGGTTTGGTACCGGGGCAGGGGCAGAGCTATGGCTACACCTTC. The rearrangement uses TRBV12-5 and TRBJ1-2; maybe TRBD1 (6 bases). V gave up 0 bases and J gave up 4 bases, with 18 bases separating them. This CDR3 contains 17 residues. Germline-derived CDR1 and CDR2 are LGHNT and FRNRAP.

CDR3: CASSRTSGTGYEQYF. As DNA, the CDR3 is TGCGCCAGCAGCCGGACTAGCGGGACGGGCTACGAGCAGTACTTC. The rearrangement links TRBV5-1 to TRBJ2-7, with 12 bases identical to TRBD2. Trimming at V came to 4 bases and at J to 3 bases, leaving 5 bases not matched to a gene. Germline V gene lookup returns CDR1 SGHRS and CDR2 YFSETQ. CDR3 size: 15 residues. The full variable domain, in which reference TRBV5-1 and TRBJ2-7 provide the parts outside the CDR3, is KAGVTQTPRYLIKTRGQQVTLSCSPISGHRSVSWYQQTPGQGLQFLFEYFSETQRNKGNFPGRFSGRQFSNSRSEMNVSTLELGDSALYLCASSRTSGTGYEQYFGPGTRLTVT.

V is TRBV28 and J is TRBJ2-7, with D possibly being TRBD2 (6 bases). Deletions cut 5 bases from V and 2 bases from J, with 13 bases between. Germline V gives CDR1 MDHEN, CDR2 SYDVKM. This CDR3 spans 14 amino acids. CDR3 loop: CASSPAGLTYEQYF. The CDR3 DNA reads as TGTGCCAGCAGTCCCGCGGGACTCACCTACGAGCAGTACTTC.

A single count supports this clone. Other DNA sequences of this sample code for an identical CDR3. The chain has TRBV28 and TRBJ2-7, with 12 nucleotides matching TRBD2. Losses at the gene ends were 5 bases for V and 4 bases for J; bases not matched to a gene: 3. Germline V lookup: CDR1 MDHEN, CDR2 SYDVKM. The CDR3 has 14 amino acids. The CDR3 DNA reads TGTGCCAGCAGTCGGACTAGCGGGACTTACGAGCAGTACTTC. Encoded protein: CASSRTSGTYEQYF.

The gene calls are TRBV11-3 and TRBJ2-7, with no clear D. Germline V gives CDR1 SGHNT, CDR2 YENEEA. There are 13 residues in the CDR3. Trimming took off 6 bases at V and 1 base at J, with 10 bases between the two ends. For the CDR3, the DNA is TGTGCCAGCAGTACACAGCTTTCCTACGAGCAGTACTTC. It encodes CASSTQLSYEQYF.